Listed here are 21 T cell receptor beta chains from one sample, sequenced in a study of cytomegalovirus exposure and HLA in healthy donors. The assay was immunoSEQ multiplex PCR, and TCRdb's table has in-frame clones only and misses some. The sample yields roughly 71,000 clones, approximately 94% seen once. The specimen was PBMCs. These receptors all come from a woman aged 18-30 years in good health and CMV-seronegative.

The chain employs TRBV28 and TRBJ2-7, with D maybe TRBD1 (6 bases). Per germline, CDR1 MDHEN and CDR2 SYDVKM. The CDR3 covers 13 residues. Trimming took 6 bases from V and 3 from J, leaving 12 bases between them. This CDR3 is CASSRGRDYEQYF. CDR3 DNA sequence: TGTGCCAGCAGCAGGGGCCGTGACTACGAGCAGTACTTC.

The V call is TRBV28, the J call TRBJ2-2; TRBD1 matches at 7 bases. The CDR3 length is 22 residues. Germline V gives CDR1 MDHEN, CDR2 SYDVKM. J lost 5 bases, V lost 1 base, and 25 bases had no gene match. The CDR3 nucleotides read TGTGCCAGCAGTTTATTGGGTAACTCAAATCGTTGGCAGGGGGATGTGACCGGGGAGCTGTTTTTT. Its translation: CASSLLGNSNRWQGDVTGELFF.

The chain links TRBV10-3 to TRBJ1-2; D is perhaps TRBD1 (6 bases). Trimming pared 6 bases from V and 4 bases from J, leaving 15 bases between. This CDR3 contains 14 residues. Germline lookup yields CDR1 ENHRY and CDR2 SYGVKD. The CDR3 sequence: CAIRRTERRYGYTF. Here the CDR3 DNA reads TGTGCCATCAGGAGGACAGAGCGTCGCTATGGCTACACCTTC.

The chain has TRBV11-2 and TRBJ2-7; 9 bases match TRBD1. V lost 5 bases and J lost 2; bases outside the gene matches: 16. In germline, CDR1 is SGHAT, CDR2 FQNNGV. The CDR3 loop spans 18 amino acids. CDR3 nucleotide sequence: TGTGCCAGCAGCCCTCCATTTCCCGCGGACAGGGGCGCCTACGAGCAGTACTTC. It specifies CASSPPFPADRGAYEQYF.

This chain joins TRBV10-3 and TRBJ2-2; TRBD1 matches 7 bases. The CDR3 has 16 residues. Looked up from germline, CDR1 is ENHRY and CDR2 is SYGVKD. V shed 6 bases and J 1 base; nucleotides not matched to a gene: 8. For the CDR3, the DNA is TGTGCCATCAGCGCAAGACAGGGCTTGAACACCGGGGAGCTGTTTTTT. Translating gives CAISARQGLNTGELFF.

The J gene is TRBJ1-6, the V gene TRBV6-6; 7 nucleotides match TRBD1. The V segment lost 2 bases and the J segment 5 bases; nucleotides outside the gene matches: 0. Per the germline V gene, CDR1 is MNHNY and CDR2 is SVGAGI (reference sequence). This CDR3 is built from 14 residues. The CDR3 loop is CASSYTGDNSPLHF. As DNA, the CDR3 is TGTGCCAGCAGTTACACAGGGGATAATTCACCCCTCCACTTT.

This clone was observed a single time. The chain joins TRBV15 to TRBJ2-1; 10 positions agree with TRBD1. CDR3 length: 15 amino acids. Germline lookup yields CDR1 LNHNV and CDR2 YYDKDF (reference sequence). J was trimmed by 7 bases and V by 1 base; bases with no gene match: 4. DNA of the CDR3: TGTGCCACCAGCAGAGGGGGGACAGGGGAGAATGAGCAGTTCTTC. Its protein is CATSRGGTGENEQFF.

The CDR3 reads CASSRNRVAEAFF. The CDR3, as DNA: TGTGCCAGCAGCCGCAACAGGGTTGCTGAAGCTTTCTTT. This chain uses TRBV4-2 with TRBJ1-1; D might be TRBD1 (6 bases). The germline V gene encodes CDR1 LGHNA and CDR2 YNFKEQ. This CDR3 has 13 amino acids. Trimming cost V 4 bases and J 6 bases, with 12 bases left between them.

The chain carries TRBV7-2 and TRBJ2-2; 13 positions agree with TRBD2. V lost 3 bases, J lost 7 bases, and 2 bases stayed unmatched. In germline, CDR1 is SGHTA, CDR2 FQGNSA. The CDR3 loop spans 15 amino acids. The CDR3 sequence: CASSFGLAGVGELFF. The CDR3 DNA reads as TGTGCCAGCAGCTTCGGACTAGCGGGGGTCGGGGAGCTGTTTTTT.

This chain connects TRBV5-6 to TRBJ1-6; a weak D match, TRBD1 (6 bases). The ends were cut back, 2 bases at V and 7 bases at J, with 13 bases in the middle. Germline CDR1 reads SGHDT; CDR2 reads YYEEEE. This CDR3 contains 15 residues. The CDR3 DNA reads TGTGCCAGCAGCTTTAACACAGGGACCAATTCACCCCTCCACTTT. Translated: CASSFNTGTNSPLHF.

V usage is TRBV9 and J usage is TRBJ1-4; TRBD1 agrees at 9 bases. The junction had 5 bases not matched to a gene; V was cut back by 4 bases and J by 1 base. Germline V gives CDR1 SGDLS, CDR2 YYNGEE. The CDR3 totals 16 residues. CDR3 in amino acids: CASSPGTGRTNEKLFF. The CDR3 nucleotides are TGTGCCAGCAGCCCCGGGACAGGGCGAACTAATGAAAAACTGTTTTTT.

The rearrangement uses TRBV10-3 and TRBJ1-6, with D hard to call. Germline values: CDR1 ENHRY, CDR2 SYGVKD. The CDR3 loop spans 14 amino acids. The V gene lost 5 bases and the J gene lost 7 bases, with 12 bases spanning the gap. The CDR3 spells CAISPPGGNSPLHF. The DNA for the CDR3 is TGTGCCATCAGTCCCCCAGGAGGAAATTCACCCCTCCACTTT.

The J gene is TRBJ2-6, the V gene TRBV4-1; D possibly corresponds to TRBD2 (5 bases). Looked up from germline, CDR1 is MGHRA and CDR2 is YSYEKL. With 1 base removed from V and 0 bases from J, the gap between germline ends came to 7 bases. This CDR3 spans 16 amino acids. This chain's CDR3 is CASSQGGDSGANVLTF. The CDR3 nucleotides are TGCGCCAGCAGCCAAGGGGGAGACTCTGGGGCCAACGTCCTGACTTTC.

V is TRBV15 and J is TRBJ2-2; D may be TRBD2 (6 bases). Trimming shortened V by 0 bases and J by 7 bases, and 9 bases separated the two germline ends. The germline CDR1 and CDR2 sequences are LNHNV and YYDKDF (reference sequence). The CDR3 runs 14 residues. The CDR3 region has the DNA TGTGCCACCAGCAGAGAGTTGCGGGGCGGGGAGCTGTTTTTT. Its translation is CATSRELRGGELFF.

The CDR3 coding sequence is TGCGCCAGCAGCCGAGGGGGGACAGCACTCTCCTACGAGCAGTACTTC. This gives the protein CASSRGGTALSYEQYF. This sequence joins TRBV5-1 and TRBJ2-7, with a weak D call TRBD1 (7 bases). This CDR3 has 16 residues. Germline V gene data show CDR1 as SGHRS and CDR2 as YFSETQ. V was cut by 4 bases and J by 0 bases, with 17 bases left in between.

The chain recombines TRBV30 with TRBJ1-1; 10 nucleotides align to TRBD1. The V gene's germline CDR1 is GTSNPN and CDR2 SVGIG (reference sequence). The CDR3 extends over 16 amino acids. The V segment lost 0 bases and the J segment 1 base; nucleotides outside the gene matches: 5. The CDR3 nucleotides read TGTGCCTGGAGTGTACCCCGGGACAGGGGGAACACTGAAGCTTTCTTT. This translates into CAWSVPRDRGNTEAFF.

J is TRBJ2-3 and V is TRBV30, with 8 bases aligning to TRBD2. V lost 3 bases, J lost 0 bases, and 14 bases stayed unmatched. This CDR3 is built from 18 residues. Germline V gives CDR1 GTSNPN, CDR2 SVGIG (reference sequence). The CDR3 loop is CAWSPGVPAGGSTDTQYF. Here the CDR3 DNA reads TGTGCCTGGAGCCCGGGGGTTCCCGCGGGGGGAAGCACAGATACGCAGTATTTT.

V usage is TRBV7-8 and J usage is TRBJ2-7, with 9 positions matching TRBD1. The CDR3 has 16 residues. V trimming: 3 bases; J trimming: 0 bases; junction bases outside the gene matches: 6. The V gene's germline CDR1 is SGHVS and CDR2 FQNEAQ. CDR3 in amino acids: CASSLRRDRASYEQYF. The CDR3 nucleotides are TGTGCCAGCAGCTTGAGAAGGGACAGGGCCTCCTACGAGCAGTACTTC.

CDR3 region: CASTYSPGTSYEQYF. CDR3 sequence (DNA): TGTGCCAGCACCTATTCTCCCGGGACATCCTACGAGCAGTACTTC. The V gene is TRBV27, the J gene TRBJ2-7, with D possibly being TRBD1 (6 bases). The V end lost 7 bases, the J end lost 1 base, and 17 bases lay between the germline ends. The CDR3 length is 15 residues. The germline gives CDR1 MNHEY, CDR2 SMNVEV (reference sequence).

The chain combines TRBV7-9 with TRBJ1-1, with D unresolved. The germline V and J ends were trimmed by 5 bases and 1 base, with 5 bases remaining between them. This CDR3 has 12 amino acids. Germline CDR1 is SEHNR and CDR2 is FQNEAQ (reference sequence). Here the CDR3 DNA reads TGTGCCAGCAGCCTAACGAACACTGAAGCTTTCTTT. The encoded protein is CASSLTNTEAFF.

The gene calls are TRBV13 and TRBJ2-5, with 7 bases identical to TRBD2. Per germline, CDR1 PRHDT and CDR2 FYEKMQ (reference sequence). V shed 5 bases and J 7 bases; nucleotides not matched to a gene: 16. The CDR3 is 16 residues long. The CDR3 here is CASSRSNWGGDATQYF. The CDR3 DNA follows: TGTGCCAGCAGCCGATCCAACTGGGGGGGGGACGCGACCCAGTACTTC.